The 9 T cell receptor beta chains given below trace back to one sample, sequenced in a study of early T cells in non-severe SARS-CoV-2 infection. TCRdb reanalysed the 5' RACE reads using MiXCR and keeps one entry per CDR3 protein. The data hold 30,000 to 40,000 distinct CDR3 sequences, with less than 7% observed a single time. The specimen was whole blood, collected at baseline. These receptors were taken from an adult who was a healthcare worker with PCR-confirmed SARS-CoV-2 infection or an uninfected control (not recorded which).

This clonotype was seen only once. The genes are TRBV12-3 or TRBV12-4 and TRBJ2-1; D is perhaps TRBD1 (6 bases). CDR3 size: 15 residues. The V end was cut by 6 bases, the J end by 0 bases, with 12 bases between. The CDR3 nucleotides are TGTGCCAGCAGAGGTCAGGGGAGCTCCTACAATGAGCAGTTCTTC. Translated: CASRGQGSSYNEQFF.

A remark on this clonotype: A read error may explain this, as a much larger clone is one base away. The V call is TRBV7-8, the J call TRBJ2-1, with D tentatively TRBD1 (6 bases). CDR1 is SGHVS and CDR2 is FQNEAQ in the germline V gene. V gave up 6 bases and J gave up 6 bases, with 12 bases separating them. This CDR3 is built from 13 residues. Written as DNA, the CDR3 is TGTGCCAGCAGGGGGACATGGGGCAATGAGCAGTTCTTC. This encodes CASRGTWGNEQFF.

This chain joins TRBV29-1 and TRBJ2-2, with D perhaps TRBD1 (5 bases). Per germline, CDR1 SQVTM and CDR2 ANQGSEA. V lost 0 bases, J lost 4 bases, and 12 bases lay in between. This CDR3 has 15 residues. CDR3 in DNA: TGCAGCGTTGAAGACCGCGCAGGGTTCACCGGGGAGCTGTTTTTT. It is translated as CSVEDRAGFTGELFF.

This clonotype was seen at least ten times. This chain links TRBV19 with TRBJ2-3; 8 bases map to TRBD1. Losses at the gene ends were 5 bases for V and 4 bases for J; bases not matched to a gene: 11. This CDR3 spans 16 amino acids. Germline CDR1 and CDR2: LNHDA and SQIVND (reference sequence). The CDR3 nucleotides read TGTGCCAGTAGTTTCCAGGGGGCCGGCCAAGCAGATACGCAGTATTTT. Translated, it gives CASSFQGAGQADTQYF.

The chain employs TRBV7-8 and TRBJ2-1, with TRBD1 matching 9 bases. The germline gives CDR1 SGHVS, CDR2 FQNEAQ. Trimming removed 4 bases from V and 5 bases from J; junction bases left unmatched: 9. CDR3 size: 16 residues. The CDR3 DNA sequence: TGTGCCAGCAGCTCCTTTTTCGGACAGGGGAACAATGAGCAGTTCTTC. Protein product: CASSSFFGQGNNEQFF.

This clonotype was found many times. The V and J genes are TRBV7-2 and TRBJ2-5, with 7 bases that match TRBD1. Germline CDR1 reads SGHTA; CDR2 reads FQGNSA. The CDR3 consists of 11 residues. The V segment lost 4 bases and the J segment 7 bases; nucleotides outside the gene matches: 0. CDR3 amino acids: CASSWTGTQYF. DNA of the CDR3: TGTGCCAGCAGCTGGACAGGGACCCAGTACTTC.

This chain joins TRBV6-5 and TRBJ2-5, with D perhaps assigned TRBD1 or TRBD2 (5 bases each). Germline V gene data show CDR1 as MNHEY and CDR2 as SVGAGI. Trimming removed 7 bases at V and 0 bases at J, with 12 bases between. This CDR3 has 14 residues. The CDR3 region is CASKGRRYQETQYF. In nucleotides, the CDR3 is TGTGCCAGCAAGGGACGCCGGTACCAAGAGACCCAGTACTTC.

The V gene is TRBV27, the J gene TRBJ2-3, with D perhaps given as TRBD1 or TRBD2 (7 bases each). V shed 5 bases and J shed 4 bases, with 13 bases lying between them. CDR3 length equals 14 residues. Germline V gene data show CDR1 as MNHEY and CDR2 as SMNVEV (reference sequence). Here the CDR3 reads CASSQGGFADTQYF. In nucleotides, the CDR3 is TGTGCCAGCAGTCAGGGGGGGTTCGCAGATACGCAGTATTTT.

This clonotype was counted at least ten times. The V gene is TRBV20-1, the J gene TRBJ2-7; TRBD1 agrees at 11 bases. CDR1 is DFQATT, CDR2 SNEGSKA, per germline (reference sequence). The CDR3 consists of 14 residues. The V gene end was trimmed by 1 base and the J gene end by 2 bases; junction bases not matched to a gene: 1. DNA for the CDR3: TGCAGTGCTAGAGGGGGACAGGGGGCCTACGAGCAGTACTTC. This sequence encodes CSARGGQGAYEQYF.